Described below is a single T cell receptor beta chain sequence and its context. Its specificity is not known. This specimen comes from a study of T cells in Graves' hyperthyroidism and ophthalmopathy. Study-wide results and caveats: A median around 6.8 months before onset, the model predicted ophthalmopathy. Most thyroid clonotypes expanded above 0.001 appeared in blood too.

V trimming: 7 bases; J trimming: 2 bases; junction bases outside the gene matches: 5. From germline, CDR1 is SEHNR and CDR2 FQNEAQ (reference sequence). The CDR3 is made up of 15 amino acids. TCR beta CDR3 region amplification was performed from RNA transcripts. Initially, a first-round RT-PCR of the TCR CDR3 employed the HTBI primer set. TCRdb analysed the multiplex PCR reads with MiXCR anew, one entry per CDR3 protein. The sample consists of roughly 840,000 distinct CDR3 sequences, 35% to 40% of them appearing once. Specimen: blood. The origin of this receptor is a man between 18 and 35 years old with Graves' hyperthyroidism. The gene calls are TRBV7-9 and TRBJ2-2; 9 nucleotides match TRBD2. The CDR3 DNA sequence: TGTGCCAGCAAGGCTAGCGGGATCAACACCGGGGAGCTGTTTTTT. It specifies CASKASGINTGELFF.